What follows are 10 T cell receptor beta chains derived from one specimen sequenced in a study of regulatory T cells in long-lasting Graves disease. Relying on iRepertoire HTBI primers and Arm-PCR of CDR3 regions, the team built TCR beta libraries. TCRdb used MiXCR to reprocess the multiplex PCR reads, holding one entry per CDR3 protein. Here the sample spans 360,000 or so distinct CDR3 sequences, over 15% being singletons. The time point denotes: newly diagnosed GD, antithyroid drugs for less than 3 months. The authors made the TCR library using RNA they extracted from PBMCs. The sample also formed part of further work on T cells in Graves' hyperthyroidism and ophthalmopathy.

Sequenced material: peripheral blood mononuclear cells (PBMCs), taken at new diagnosis, from a patient treated with antithyroid drugs. The receptors were gathered from a man aged 35-49 years with Graves disease.

V gene TRBV19 combines with J gene TRBJ1-3; D remains ambiguous. Trimming removed 3 bases at V and 3 bases at J, with 9 bases between. Germline V gene sequence: CDR1 LNHDA, CDR2 SQIVND (reference sequence). The CDR3 spans 14 residues. The CDR3 DNA sequence: TGTGCCAGTAGTATCCGTGTTTTTGGAAACACCATATATTTT. Protein sequence: CASSIRVFGNTIYF.

The V call is TRBV5-1, the J call TRBJ2-5; D may match TRBD1 or TRBD2 (6 bases each). The germline CDR1 and CDR2 sequences are SGHRS and YFSETQ. V lost 4 bases, J lost 1 base, and 14 bases lay in between. The CDR3 consists of 15 residues. The CDR3 sequence is CASSPGARVQETQYF. CDR3 coding DNA: TGCGCCAGCAGCCCGGGGGCCAGGGTCCAAGAGACCCAGTACTTC.

This clonotype has just a few counts. This CDR3 fails to terminate in the conserved phenylalanine or tryptophan, so it likely reflects a read error. The chain recombines TRBV7-2 with TRBJ2-3; 13 nucleotides align to TRBD2. After removal of 5 bases from V and 5 bases from J, the junction contained 13 bases not matched to a gene. CDR1 SGHTA and CDR2 FQGNSA come from the germline V gene. The CDR3 is 18 residues long. The CDR3 nucleotides are TGTGCCAGCAGCCGCGTCCGACTAGCGGGGGGCGGGGGAGATACGCAGTATTCT. Translated: CASSRVRLAGGGGDTQYS.

This clonotype was observed many times. The chain carries TRBV18 and TRBJ1-2; TRBD1 is a possible D gene (5 bases). Germline loops: CDR1 KGHSH, CDR2 LQKENI. Trimming cost V 3 bases and J 6 bases, with 14 bases left between them. The length of the CDR3 is 14 residues. CDR3 loop: CASSPTDTEHGYTF. The CDR3 nucleotides are TGTGCCAGCTCACCGACAGACACCGAACATGGCTACACCTTC.

This clonotype was observed many times. This chain links TRBV27 with TRBJ1-5, with 8 bases lining up with TRBD1. V lost 5 bases to trimming and J lost 7 bases; unmatched junction nucleotides: 10. The CDR3 is 15 residues long. Germline V gives CDR1 MNHEY, CDR2 SMNVEV (reference sequence). Here the CDR3 DNA reads TGTGCCAGCAGTCGACAGGGGTCCCCCGGACAGCCCCAGCATTTT. This codes for CASSRQGSPGQPQHF.

This chain uses TRBV7-6 with TRBJ2-7, with 10 bases matching TRBD1. This CDR3 region has 18 residues. CDR1 is SGHVS and CDR2 is FNYEAQ in the germline V gene. V trimming: 5 bases; J trimming: 4 bases; junction bases outside the gene matches: 17. In nucleotides, the CDR3 is TGTGCCAGCAGCCCCAGCGGTGCGGGACAGGGGAATGTTTACGAGCAGTACTTC. Protein: CASSPSGAGQGNVYEQYF.

This clonotype was seen ten or more times. This chain links TRBV5-5 with TRBJ1-6; D not resolved. CDR3 length: 15 amino acids. Trimming removed 1 base at V and 9 bases at J, with 14 bases between. Germline CDR1 is SGHKS and CDR2 is YYEKEE (reference sequence). CDR3 sequence reads: CASSLRASSGSPLHF. CDR3 nucleotide sequence: TGTGCCAGCAGCTTGCGGGCCTCAAGCGGTTCACCCCTCCACTTT.

The chain links TRBV5-1 to TRBJ1-1; TRBD1 is a possible D gene (6 bases). Germline values: CDR1 SGHRS, CDR2 YFSETQ. The length of the CDR3 is 14 residues. Trimming shortened V by 2 bases and J by 4 bases, and 12 bases separated the two germline ends. The CDR3 bases are TGCGCCAGCAGCTTACAGGGACGGAGCACTGAAGCTTTCTTT. Its protein product is CASSLQGRSTEAFF.

This clonotype was seen many times. The chain recombines TRBV27 with TRBJ1-5, with 7 bases lining up with TRBD1. Germline V gene lookup returns CDR1 MNHEY and CDR2 SMNVEV (reference sequence). Trimming at V came to 2 bases and at J to 3 bases, leaving 7 bases not matched to a gene. There are 16 residues in the CDR3. The CDR3 DNA reads as TGTGCCAGCAGTTTAAGACCCAGGGGGGACAATCAGCCCCAGCATTTT. The encoded protein is CASSLRPRGDNQPQHF.

This clonotype was observed at least ten times. The rearrangement joins TRBV2 to TRBJ1-6; no definite D call. Germline V gene sequence: CDR1 SNHLY, CDR2 FYNNEI. The CDR3 has 12 residues. V was trimmed by 8 bases and J by 6 bases, leaving 8 bases between them. Here the CDR3 reads CASHSGNSPLHF. CDR3 DNA sequence: TGTGCCAGCCACTCCGGTAATTCACCCCTCCACTTT. Full variable domain (missing parts from reference TRBV2 and TRBJ1-6): EPEVTQTPSHQVTQMGQEVILRCVPISNHLYFYWYRQILGQKVEFLVSFYNNEISEKSEIFDDQFSVERPDGSNFTLKIRSTKLEDSAMYFCASHSGNSPLHFGNGTRLTVT.